Shown below are 13 T cell receptor beta chains from a single sample sequenced in a study of T cell responses to AZD1222 COVID-19 vaccine. This table comes from immunoSEQ multiplex PCR, and its TCRdb copy is limited to in-frame clones, with some not included. The sample consists of some 160,000 clones, 70% to 90% of them appearing once. Sequences were derived from peripheral blood, sampled 28 days after the second AZD1222 dose. Every receptor here comes from an adult who received the AZD1222 COVID-19 vaccine.

This sequence joins TRBV5-1 and TRBJ2-7; no definite D call. The length of the CDR3 is 16 residues. Germline CDR1 SGHRS, CDR2 YFSETQ. Trimming shortened V by 3 bases and J by 4 bases, and 20 bases separated the two germline ends. This chain's CDR3 is CASSSAPLLIGYEQYF. For the CDR3, the DNA is TGCGCCAGCAGCTCAGCCCCACTCCTCATTGGGTACGAGCAGTACTTC.

This clone was picked up many times. The rearrangement joins TRBV18 to TRBJ2-1, with TRBD1 matching 9 bases. The junction had 2 bases not matched to a gene; V was cut back by 4 bases and J by 4 bases. Germline V lookup: CDR1 KGHSH, CDR2 LQKENI. The CDR3 consists of 14 residues. In nucleotides, the CDR3 is TGTGCCAGCTCACTGACAGGGGGATACAATGAGCAGTTCTTC. Translated, it gives CASSLTGGYNEQFF. The variable domain in full, with the rest retrieved from reference TRBV18 and TRBJ2-1, is NAGVMQNPRHLVRRRGQEARLRCSPMKGHSHVYWYRQLPEEGLKFMVYLQKENIIDESGMPKERFSAEFPKEGPSILRIQQVVRGDSAAYFCASSLTGGYNEQFFGPGTRLTVL.

The V call is TRBV4-3, the J call TRBJ2-3; 10 positions match TRBD1. Looked up from germline, CDR1 is LGHNA and CDR2 is YSLEER. V dropped 1 base and J dropped 2; count of bases not matched to a gene: 9. CDR3 length: 18 amino acids. This chain's CDR3 is CASSQGTRDRGFTDTQYF. The CDR3 DNA is TGCGCCAGCAGCCAAGGTACCCGGGACAGGGGATTCACAGATACGCAGTATTTT.

The chain joins TRBV19 to TRBJ1-6, with a possible D match to TRBD1 (6 bases). This CDR3 region has 15 residues. V was pared by 7 bases and J by 6 bases, with 16 bases between. Germline V gene data show CDR1 as LNHDA and CDR2 as SQIVND (reference sequence). The CDR3 coding sequence is TGTGCCAGTAACCGGGGGGCTTATTTTAATTCACCCCTCCACTTT. This translates into CASNRGAYFNSPLHF.

In its sample, this clone was seen a few times. This chain links TRBV2 with TRBJ2-5, with D maybe TRBD2 (6 bases). Trimming took off 6 bases at V and 7 bases at J, with 12 bases between the two ends. The CDR3 is 12 residues long. Germline V CDR1 and CDR2: SNHLY, FYNNEI. The CDR3 nucleotides are TGTGCCAGCAGACTTCAGGAGGGGACCCAGTACTTC. It is translated as CASRLQEGTQYF.

The V call is TRBV29-1, the J call TRBJ2-3, with TRBD2 identical over 7 bases. The germline V gene encodes CDR1 SQVTM and CDR2 ANQGSEA. V trimming: 4 bases; J trimming: 5 bases; junction bases outside the gene matches: 6. This CDR3 has 13 amino acids. The CDR3 nucleotides are TGCAGCGTTGGGGGGGGGATAGGAGATACGCAGTATTTT. This encodes CSVGGGIGDTQYF.

The J gene is TRBJ2-3, the V gene TRBV30; the match to TRBD2 covers 10 bases. Trimming at V came to 4 bases and at J to 5 bases, leaving 6 bases not matched to a gene. CDR3 length: 14 amino acids. CDR1 and CDR2 from the germline V gene are GTSNPN and SVGIG (reference sequence). CDR3 sequence reads: CAWIVAGGGDTQYF. The CDR3 DNA reads TGTGCCTGGATTGTAGCGGGGGGTGGAGATACGCAGTATTTT.

The V and J genes are TRBV11-3 and TRBJ1-1, with unresolved D. The length of the CDR3 is 14 residues. Germline V gene lookup returns CDR1 SGHNT and CDR2 YENEEA. V lost 8 bases to trimming and J lost 1 base, with 14 bases between them. The CDR3 DNA reads TGTGCCAGCTCGGCGGGAGGTGCGAACACTGAAGCTTTCTTT. As protein: CASSAGGANTEAFF.

This chain uses TRBV7-9 with TRBJ1-1; D is possibly TRBD1 (6 bases). The CDR3 extends over 15 amino acids. Germline V gene lookup returns CDR1 SEHNR and CDR2 FQNEAQ (reference sequence). The V end was cut by 4 bases, the J end by 1 base, with 13 bases between. CDR3 loop: CASSSPRGRNTEAFF. CDR3 bases: TGTGCCAGCAGCTCCCCCAGGGGTCGGAACACTGAAGCTTTCTTT.

The chain recombines TRBV14 with TRBJ2-1; 9 bases are shared with TRBD2. J lost 2 bases, V lost 4 bases, and 3 bases had no gene match. This CDR3 is 15 amino acids long. Germline values: CDR1 SGHDN, CDR2 FVKESK. The CDR3 is CASSLSGGTYNEQFF. The CDR3 DNA reads as TGTGCCAGCAGCCTGAGCGGGGGGACCTACAATGAGCAGTTCTTC.

This clone has more than one count but fewer than ten. The rearrangement links TRBV4-3 to TRBJ1-1; D is possibly TRBD1 (6 bases). The CDR3 has 16 amino acids. Trimming took 4 bases from V and 1 from J, leaving 16 bases between them. CDR1 and CDR2 (germline): LGHNA, YSLEER. CDR3 region: CASSRTSGHGNTEAFF. The CDR3 DNA reads as TGCGCCAGCAGCCGCACCTCGGGACACGGGAACACTGAAGCTTTCTTT.

The chain couples TRBV5-1 to TRBJ1-1; no definite D call. The germline CDR1 and CDR2 sequences are SGHRS and YFSETQ. The V end lost 4 bases, the J end lost 7 bases, and 14 bases lay between the germline ends. There are 13 residues in the CDR3. CDR3 amino acids: CASSEGGSSEAFF. The DNA for the CDR3 is TGCGCCAGCAGCGAAGGTGGGAGCAGTGAAGCTTTCTTT.

V and J are TRBV11-3 and TRBJ2-2; D is ambiguous. V was clipped by 0 bases and J by 5 bases, with 4 bases between them. Per the germline V gene, CDR1 is SGHNT and CDR2 is YENEEA. The CDR3 runs 13 residues. The CDR3 coding sequence is TGTGCCAGCAGCTTAGAGGGGACCGGGGAGCTGTTTTTT. Protein sequence: CASSLEGTGELFF.